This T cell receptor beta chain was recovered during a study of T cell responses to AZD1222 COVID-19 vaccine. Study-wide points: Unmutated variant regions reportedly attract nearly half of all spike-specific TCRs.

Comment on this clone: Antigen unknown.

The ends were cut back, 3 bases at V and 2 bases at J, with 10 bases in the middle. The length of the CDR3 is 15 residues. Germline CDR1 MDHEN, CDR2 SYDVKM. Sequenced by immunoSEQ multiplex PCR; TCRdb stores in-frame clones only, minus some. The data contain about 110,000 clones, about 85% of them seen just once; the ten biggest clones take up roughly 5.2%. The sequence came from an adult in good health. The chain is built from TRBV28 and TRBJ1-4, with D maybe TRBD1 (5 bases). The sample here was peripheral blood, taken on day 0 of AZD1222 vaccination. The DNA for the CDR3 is TGTGCCAGCAGTTTGTCAGGGATGACTAATGAAAAACTGTTTTTT. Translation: CASSLSGMTNEKLFF.